A selection of T cell receptor beta chains follows, all from one sample in a study of blood T cell repertoires in COVID-19. Assay: immunoSEQ multiplex PCR; the TCRdb copy retains only in-frame clones and omits some. The sample contains roughly 200,000 clones, around 87% of which appear only once. Sequenced: peripheral blood. The receptors originated from a man between 50 and 59 years old with acute or convalescent COVID-19. The CDR3 runs from the conserved cysteine through the conserved F or W.

TRBV9,TRBJ2-1,CASSPHSGKSYNEQFF
TRBV10-3,TRBJ2-1,CAISGTSGRSYNEQFF
TRBV27,TRBJ2-3,CASQLASTDTQYF
TRBV28,TRBJ1-2,CASSFGGDYGYTF
TRBV6-2/TRBV6-3,TRBJ2-7,CASSYVGTGVEQYF
TRBV11-2,TRBJ2-1,CASRPPLAGTYNEQFF
TRBV27,TRBJ2-7,CASRETGPYEQYF
TRBV5-1,TRBJ1-1,CASSEGTASITEAFF
TRBV2,TRBJ2-1,CASTGEAKSSYNEQFF
TRBV11-2,TRBJ2-6,CASSPQGFGANVLTF
TRBV10-3,TRBJ1-5,CAISFDRGNHPQHF
TRBV6-5,TRBJ2-6,CASSRGAGANVLTF
TRBV4-1,TRBJ1-2,CASSTPGTDYGYTF
TRBV3-1/TRBV3-2,TRBJ2-7,CASSSPGLADSYEQYF
TRBV6-1,TRBJ2-7,CASSVERTSGRYAYEQYF
TRBV18,TRBJ2-3,CASTSGQGADTQYF
TRBV6-5,TRBJ1-4,CASRVDRGTEKLFF
TRBV15,TRBJ1-3,CATSRDRKPTGNTIYF
TRBV6-5,TRBJ2-2,CASTSQGVDTGELFF
TRBV27,TRBJ2-7,CASSYYSGTSANEQYF
TRBV10-3,TRBJ2-1,CAISASGQLTQQFF
TRBV6-5,TRBJ2-2,CASSYLGTGGLGELFF
TRBV6-5,TRBJ2-1,CASSFTSDRVYEQFF
TRBV4-3,TRBJ2-3,CASSQDRQGRTDTQYF
TRBV5-1,TRBJ1-3,CASSTGGSLSGNTIYF
TRBV27,TRBJ2-7,CASSLGPGSGLSYEQYF
TRBV25-1,TRBJ2-3,CASSDTRSATDTQYF
TRBV29-1,TRBJ1-5,CSVGSGGQPQHF